Listed below are T cell receptor beta chains from one sample, sequenced in a study of response to subunit inactivated influenza vaccine. One entry per CDR3 protein results from TCRdb running MiXCR on the RT-PCR reads. The sample includes roughly 700,000 distinct CDR3 sequences, around a sixth of them seen just once. The sample here was PBMCs from blood, taken 11 to 12 days after vaccination. These receptors originate from a man in his forties or fifties who received an inactivated influenza vaccine. The CDR3 runs from the conserved cysteine through the conserved F or W. The D gene is left open where the match is weak. Clone size is given for some rows only: seen once, a few or many times, or a class if the clone is expanded.

j_call	d_call	clone_size	v_call	cdr3_nt	cdr3_aa
TRBJ2-3	NA	few	TRBV5-1	TGCGCCAGCGGGGGGGACAGGCTCACAGATACGCAGTATTTT	CASGGDRLTDTQYF
TRBJ2-1	TRBD2	NA	TRBV6-1	TGTGCCAGCAGGAGCGGGGGCATGTCTGATGAGCAGTTCTTC	CASRSGGMSDEQFF
TRBJ2-1	NA	NA	TRBV28	TGTGCCAGCAGTTTTTTGCTCGGGGATGAGCAGTTCTTC	CASSFLLGDEQFF
TRBJ2-3	TRBD1	NA	TRBV15	TGTGCCACCAGCAGGACAGGGGGTGGAGATACGCAGTATTTT	CATSRTGGGDTQYF
TRBJ2-5	NA	NA	TRBV28	TGTGCCAGCAGTTCCAGGACAGTGACAGAGACCCAGTACTTC	CASSSRTVTETQYF
TRBJ2-6	NA	NA	TRBV21-1	TGTGCCAGCAGCAAGTTCAGGGGGCCCTCCTCTGGGGCCAACGTCCTGACTTTC	CASSKFRGPSSGANVLTF
TRBJ2-7	TRBD2	NA	TRBV7-2	TGTGCCAGCAGCTTTAGAACTAGCGGGCTCTACGAGCAGTACTTC	CASSFRTSGLYEQYF
TRBJ2-1	NA	many	TRBV9	TGTGCCAGCAGCCCCACCGGGAGCTCCTACAATGAGCAGTTCTTC	CASSPTGSSYNEQFF
TRBJ1-5	NA	few	TRBV20-1	TGCAGTGCTAGGCCCCAGAAGGGTGGCAATCAGCCCCAGCATTTT	CSARPQKGGNQPQHF
TRBJ2-5	TRBD2	NA	TRBV27	TGTGCCAGCAGTGGGCTAGCGGGAGAGCCGGAGACCCAGTACTTC	CASSGLAGEPETQYF
TRBJ1-5	NA	many	TRBV6-1	TGTGCCAGCAGCCCTACCCTGGGGCCCAATCAGCCCCAGCATTTT	CASSPTLGPNQPQHF
TRBJ2-3	NA	NA	TRBV29-1	TGCAGCGTTGAAGTTCCGACAGGTCCAGGCTGGGGTACGCAGTATTTT	CSVEVPTGPGWGTQYF
TRBJ2-3	NA	many	TRBV4-3	TGCGCCAGCAGCCCACAGAGGACAGATACGCAGTATTTT	CASSPQRTDTQYF
TRBJ2-6	NA	NA	TRBV3-1	TGTGCCAGCAGCCAATCCAAGGACCGACACTCTGGGGCCAACGTCCTGACTTTC	CASSQSKDRHSGANVLTF
TRBJ1-1	NA	NA	TRBV10-3	TGTGCCATCAGTGAAGTTGATACTGAAGCTTTCTTT	CAISEVDTEAFF
TRBJ2-2	TRBD2	NA	TRBV12-3/TRBV12-4	TGTGCCAGCAGTAACTTACTAGCGGGGGCCGGGGAGCTGTTTTTT	CASSNLLAGAGELFF
TRBJ2-3	NA	few	TRBV23-1	TGCGCCAGCAGCCGCATTGTTAAAGACGCAGATACGCAGTATTTT	CASSRIVKDADTQYF
TRBJ2-7	TRBD1	few	TRBV15	TGTGCCACCAGCACCAGGACAGGGGCGTCCAGAACCTACGAGCAGTACTTC	CATSTRTGASRTYEQYF
TRBJ2-3	TRBD2	NA	TRBV20-1	TGCAGTGCTAGAGATCCCGGGAGGGCTACAGATACGCAGTATTTT	CSARDPGRATDTQYF
TRBJ2-1	NA	NA	TRBV27	TGTGCCAGCAGTCCCTCTCTAACCTACAATGAGCAGTTCTTC	CASSPSLTYNEQFF
TRBJ2-1	TRBD1	many	TRBV29-1	TGCAGCGTTGAGTTGGACAGGGCTACGAATGAGCAGTTCTTC	CSVELDRATNEQFF
TRBJ2-3	TRBD1	few	TRBV24-1	TGTGCCACCAGTGATTTGGGGCAGGGGGATAGCACAGATACGCAGTATTTT	CATSDLGQGDSTDTQYF
TRBJ2-7	NA	many	TRBV29-1	TGCAGCGTTGAAGACCGGAGTCAATACCCCTACGAGCAGTACTTC	CSVEDRSQYPYEQYF
TRBJ1-1	NA	NA	TRBV6-2/TRBV6-3	TGTGCCAGCAGTTATACGGGGACTGAAGCTTTCTTT	CASSYTGTEAFF
TRBJ2-1	TRBD2	NA	TRBV7-3	TGTGCCAGCAGCTCCCCGGGACTAGCGGGCCTGAGCTCCTACAATGAGCAGTTCTTC	CASSSPGLAGLSSYNEQFF
TRBJ1-2	NA	few	TRBV6-5	TGTGCCAGCAGTTACCTCAGGGAGGGAAACTATGGCTACACCTTC	CASSYLREGNYGYTF
TRBJ2-5	NA	many	TRBV5-1	TGCGCCAGCAGCTTCGGAGACCACGATTTTAGGGCGGAGACCCAGTACTTC	CASSFGDHDFRAETQYF
TRBJ2-2	NA	few	TRBV20-1	TGCAGTGCTCCCCGGAACTGGAACACCGGGGAGCTGTTTTTT	CSAPRNWNTGELFF
TRBJ2-7	TRBD2	few	TRBV19	TGTGCCAGTAGTATGTTCCCGGGACTAGTAAACGAGCAGTACTTC	CASSMFPGLVNEQYF
TRBJ2-5	NA	NA	TRBV10-3	TGTGCCATCAGTGCTACAGTGCGACAGGAGACCCAGTACTTC	CAISATVRQETQYF
TRBJ1-2	TRBD1	NA	TRBV30	TGTGCCTTGACGGACAGGGTCCTTCTTGGCTACACCTTC	CALTDRVLLGYTF
TRBJ1-1	NA	NA	TRBV28	TGTGCCAGCGGTTACATGAACACTGAAGCTTTCTTT	CASGYMNTEAFF